The 24 T cell receptor beta chains presented below share a single source sample, sequenced in a study of T cell responses to AZD1222 COVID-19 vaccine. Repertoires were generated with immunoSEQ multiplex PCR, while TCRdb's copy carries only in-frame clones and drops some. The table lists about 140,000 clones, over 85% of them singletons, with about 5% in the top ten. The specimen comprised peripheral blood, sampled on day 0 of AZD1222 vaccination. Receptors were obtained from an adult in good health.

This clone occurred once. J is TRBJ2-1 and V is TRBV4-2; unclear D gene. Per germline, CDR1 LGHNA and CDR2 YNFKEQ. This CDR3 comprises 13 residues. The germline V and J ends were trimmed by 3 bases and 9 bases, with 12 bases remaining between them. CDR3 coding DNA: TGTGCCAGCAGCCAGCTAGAGTTAGGTGAGCAGTTCTTC. It translates to CASSQLELGEQFF.

The CDR3 nucleotides read TGTGCCACCAGTCCCGGGACGGGAACCTACGAGCAGTACTTC. Its translation is CATSPGTGTYEQYF. This chain links TRBV24-1 with TRBJ2-7; D possibly uses TRBD1 or TRBD2 (5 bases each). The CDR3 covers 14 residues. Germline CDR1 is KGHDR and CDR2 is SFDVKD. Trimming took off 6 bases at V and 2 bases at J, with 13 bases between the two ends.

This chain links TRBV2 with TRBJ2-1; D may be TRBD1 (6 bases). This CDR3 is built from 17 residues. Germline-derived CDR1 and CDR2 are SNHLY and FYNNEI. The V end was cut by 0 bases, the J end by 3 bases, with 15 bases between. In DNA, the CDR3 is TGTGCCAGCAGTGAAGCCTCCCAGGGGCGTTTCTACAATGAGCAGTTCTTC. As protein: CASSEASQGRFYNEQFF.

On this clone itself: In this CDR3 the conserved last residue, phenylalanine or tryptophan, is missing, so a read error is likely. It is unclear where the CDR3 begins or ends on the DNA, so no DNA is shown, and the CDR3 is as TCRdb lists it. The rearrangement uses TRBV9 and TRBJ2-7. Looked up from germline, CDR1 is SGDLS and CDR2 is YYNGEE. The CDR3 is 9 residues long, ends included. CDR3 region: CASNPGTGA.

This chain links TRBV27 with TRBJ1-6, with 8 nucleotides matching TRBD1. CDR1 is MNHEY and CDR2 is SMNVEV in the germline V gene (reference sequence). CDR3 length equals 16 residues. The ends lost 5 bases at V and 7 bases at J; junction bases unmatched: 10. The CDR3 nucleotides read TGTGCCAGCAGTAGAAAAGGGACAGGTTTGAATTCACCCCTCCACTTT. It yields the protein CASSRKGTGLNSPLHF.

This chain connects TRBV28 to TRBJ2-7; 7 positions agree with TRBD1. The V and J ends lost 11 bases and 3 bases, in that order; junction bases with no gene match: 10. Germline values: CDR1 MDHEN, CDR2 SYDVKM. The CDR3 covers 13 residues. The CDR3 bases are TGTGCCGCTGGGGGACAGCCACTCTACGAGCAGTACTTC. Protein sequence: CAAGGQPLYEQYF.

The chain has TRBV12-3 or TRBV12-4 and TRBJ2-5, with a weak D call TRBD2 (5 bases). This CDR3 has 12 amino acids. Trimming took 6 bases from V and 0 from J, leaving 5 bases between them. The CDR3 bases are TGTGCCAGCAGGAGGGACCAAGAGACCCAGTACTTC. It encodes CASRRDQETQYF.

Only one count was recorded for this clone. V and J are TRBV5-5 and TRBJ2-2, with D perhaps TRBD2 (6 bases). Germline CDR1 is SGHKS and CDR2 is YYEKEE (reference sequence). V was cut by 2 bases and J by 2 bases, with 16 bases left in between. The CDR3 runs 17 residues. The CDR3 coding sequence is TGTGCCAGCAGCTTTTATACCGGGACTTTTAACACCGGGGAGCTGTTTTTT. This gives the protein CASSFYTGTFNTGELFF.

This chain joins TRBV10-2 and TRBJ1-2; D may be TRBD1 (5 bases). Germline CDR1 is WSHSY and CDR2 is SAAADI. This CDR3 region has 16 residues. Trimming left V 0 bases short and J 2 bases short, with 13 bases between. In DNA form, the CDR3 reads TGCGCCAGCAGTGAGTCGCCTGGCCAGGGAAACTATGGCTACACCTTC. It translates to CASSESPGQGNYGYTF.

The chain joins TRBV28 to TRBJ2-5; TRBD1 matches 7 bases. Germline V CDR1 and CDR2: MDHEN, SYDVKM. V gave up 6 bases and J gave up 5 bases; unmatched junction bases: 9. There are 14 residues in the CDR3. In DNA, the CDR3 is TGTGCCAGCAGAATGACAGGGACGAGGGAGACCCAGTACTTC. Residues: CASRMTGTRETQYF.

The table lists this clone with a count of one. The V call is TRBV2, the J call TRBJ1-6; D is unresolved. Trimming removed 4 bases from V and 7 bases from J, with 14 bases in between. The V gene's germline CDR1 is SNHLY and CDR2 FYNNEI. The CDR3 runs 15 residues. CDR3 bases: TGTGCCAGCAGTGGACCGGAGACGGCGAATTCACCCCTCCACTTT. Translated: CASSGPETANSPLHF.

This chain connects TRBV28 to TRBJ1-2, with D possibly matching TRBD1 (5 bases). The CDR3 covers 14 residues. Per germline, CDR1 MDHEN and CDR2 SYDVKM. Trimming stripped 5 bases from V and 8 bases from J, with 18 bases between. CDR3 bases: TGTGCCAGCAGTCGTGGGGGGTACGAAGGCGGCTACACCTTC. Amino acids: CASSRGGYEGGYTF.

The V call is TRBV18, the J call TRBJ1-5; 7 nucleotides match TRBD1. Germline CDR1 KGHSH, CDR2 LQKENI. The CDR3 consists of 15 residues. V dropped 6 bases and J dropped 5; count of bases not matched to a gene: 10. The CDR3 loop is CASSSGGPSHQPQHF. In nucleotides, the CDR3 is TGTGCCAGCTCCTCAGGGGGGCCCTCTCATCAGCCCCAGCATTTT.

The rearrangement links TRBV6-1 to TRBJ2-7; perhaps TRBD2 as D (6 bases). Germline loops: CDR1 MNHNS, CDR2 SASEGT. The CDR3 runs to 14 residues. With 1 base removed from V and 5 bases from J, the gap between germline ends came to 12 bases. CDR3 bases: TGTGCCAGCAGTGAAGTTGGCGGGATCGACGAGCAGTACTTC. Residues: CASSEVGGIDEQYF.

The chain is built from TRBV6-5 and TRBJ1-6; no definite D call. The CDR3 is 15 amino acids. V was cut by 6 bases and J by 3 bases, with 12 bases left in between. CDR1 is MNHEY, CDR2 SVGAGI, per germline. The CDR3 sequence: CASRPPGDYNSPLHF. CDR3 DNA sequence: TGTGCCAGCAGACCTCCCGGGGACTATAATTCACCCCTCCACTTT.

This clone has more than one count but fewer than ten. The rearrangement joins TRBV4-2 to TRBJ2-3, with 10 bases lining up with TRBD2. The V gene end was trimmed by 1 base and the J gene end by 5 bases; junction bases not matched to a gene: 9. Germline loops: CDR1 LGHNA, CDR2 YNFKEQ. CDR3 length: 17 residues. The CDR3 region has the DNA TGTGCCAGCAGCCAAGCCCGAGCGGGAGGGCCGGAAGATACGCAGTATTTT. Residues: CASSQARAGGPEDTQYF.

The chain links TRBV7-9 to TRBJ2-5; D is perhaps TRBD2 (6 bases). CDR3 length equals 16 residues. CDR1 is SEHNR, CDR2 FQNEAQ, per germline (reference sequence). The ends were cut back, 1 base at V and 5 bases at J, with 17 bases in the middle. The CDR3 loop is CASSLEGYTGRETQYF. The CDR3 bases are TGTGCCAGCAGCTTAGAAGGGTACACGGGGAGGGAGACCCAGTACTTC.

V is TRBV2 and J is TRBJ1-6; D is uncertain. Trimming removed 0 bases at V and 16 bases at J, with 13 bases between. The CDR3 length is 13 residues. Germline CDR1 reads SNHLY; CDR2 reads FYNNEI. The CDR3 DNA sequence: TGTGCCAGCAGTGAAGCGCTGGCCGGGGTTCTCCACTTT. This translates into CASSEALAGVLHF.

V and J are TRBV4-1 and TRBJ1-5; 11 nucleotides agree with TRBD1. This CDR3 has 16 amino acids. V was clipped by 4 bases and J by 0 bases; unmatched bases: 2. Per the germline V gene, CDR1 is MGHRA and CDR2 is YSYEKL. For the CDR3, the DNA is TGCGCCAGCAGCCGGGGACAGGGGGATAGCAATCAGCCCCAGCATTTT. The encoded protein is CASSRGQGDSNQPQHF.

In regard to this clone: A junction boundary mismatches the germline segment, possibly from a read error. The chain is built from TRBV11-1 and TRBJ2-5; 10 bases align to TRBD1. The CDR3 consists of 15 residues. Germline CDR1 reads SGHAT; CDR2 reads FQDESV (reference sequence). The CDR3 DNA reads as TGTGCCAGCAGCGCAACCGGGACAGGGGTAGAGGCCCAGTACTTC. This codes for CASSATGTGVEAQYF.

This chain links TRBV18 with TRBJ1-5; D remains unclear. Germline-derived CDR1 and CDR2 are KGHSH and LQKENI. The CDR3 sequence is 12 residues long. V gave up 2 bases and J gave up 9 bases, with 8 bases separating them. The CDR3, as DNA: TGTGCCAGCTCACCAGGCATGGGGCCCCAGCATTTT. Protein product: CASSPGMGPQHF. Variable domain in full (rest from reference TRBV18 and TRBJ1-5): NAGVMQNPRHLVRRRGQEARLRCSPMKGHSHVYWYRQLPEEGLKFMVYLQKENIIDESGMPKERFSAEFPKEGPSILRIQQVVRGDSAAYFCASSPGMGPQHFGDGTRLSIL.

This chain links TRBV3-1 (or the pseudogene TRBV3-2) with TRBJ2-3; 10 nucleotides align to TRBD1. Losses at the gene ends were 3 bases for V and 6 bases for J; bases not matched to a gene: 6. The CDR3 totals 15 residues. Germline V CDR1 and CDR2: LGHDT, YNNKEL (reference sequence). CDR3 protein: CASSHDRGREDTQYF. The CDR3 coding sequence is TGTGCCAGCAGCCACGACAGGGGGCGTGAGGATACGCAGTATTTT.

This chain connects TRBV9 to TRBJ2-5, with D unclear. Trimming shortened V by 6 bases and J by 1 base, and 13 bases separated the two germline ends. This CDR3 region has 14 residues. CDR1 is SGDLS, CDR2 YYNGEE, per germline. The CDR3 sequence: CASNPRLFQETQYF. CDR3 sequence (DNA): TGTGCCAGCAATCCCCGATTGTTCCAAGAGACCCAGTACTTC. Full variable domain (missing parts from reference TRBV9 and TRBJ2-5): DSGVTQTPKHLITATGQRVTLRCSPRSGDLSVYWYQQSLDQGLQFLIQYYNGEERAKGNILERFSAQQFPDLHSELNLSSLELGDSALYFCASNPRLFQETQYFGPGTRLLVL.

This chain uses TRBV6-5 with TRBJ2-6; D possibly corresponds to TRBD1 (5 bases). Germline V gene data show CDR1 as MNHEY and CDR2 as SVGAGI. V lost 6 bases and J lost 2, with 11 bases in between. This CDR3 contains 15 residues. The CDR3 nucleotides read TGTGCCAGCAGCCCACAGGTGACTGGGGCCAACGTCCTGACTTTC. It encodes CASSPQVTGANVLTF.